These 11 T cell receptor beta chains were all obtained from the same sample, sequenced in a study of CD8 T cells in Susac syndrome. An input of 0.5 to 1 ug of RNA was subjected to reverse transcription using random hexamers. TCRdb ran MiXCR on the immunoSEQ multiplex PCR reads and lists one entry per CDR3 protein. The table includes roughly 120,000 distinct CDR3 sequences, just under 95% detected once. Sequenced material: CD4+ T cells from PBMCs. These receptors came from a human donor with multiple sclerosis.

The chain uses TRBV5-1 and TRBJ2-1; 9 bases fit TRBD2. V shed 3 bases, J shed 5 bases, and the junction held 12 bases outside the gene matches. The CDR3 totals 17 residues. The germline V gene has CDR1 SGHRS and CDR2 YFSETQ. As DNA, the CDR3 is TGCGCCAGCAGCTGGGACGGGAGCGGGGGGCGGGACAATGAGCAGTTCTTC. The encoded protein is CASSWDGSGGRDNEQFF.

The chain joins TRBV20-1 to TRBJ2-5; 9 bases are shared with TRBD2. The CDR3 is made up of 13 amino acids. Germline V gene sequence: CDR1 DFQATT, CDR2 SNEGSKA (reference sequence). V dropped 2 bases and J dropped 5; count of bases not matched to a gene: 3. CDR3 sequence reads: CSARLAGKETQYF. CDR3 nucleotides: TGCAGTGCTAGACTAGCGGGGAAGGAGACCCAGTACTTC.

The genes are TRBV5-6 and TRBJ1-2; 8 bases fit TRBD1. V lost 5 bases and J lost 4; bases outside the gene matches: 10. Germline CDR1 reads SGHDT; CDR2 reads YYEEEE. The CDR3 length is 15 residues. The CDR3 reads CASSYQDRAGYGYTF. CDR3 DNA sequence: TGTGCCAGCAGTTATCAGGACAGGGCTGGCTATGGCTACACCTTC. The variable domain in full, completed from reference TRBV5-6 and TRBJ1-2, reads DAGVTQSPTHLIKTRGQQVTLRCSPKSGHDTVSWYQQALGQGPQFIFQYYEEEERQRGNFPDRFSGHQFPNYSSELNVNALLLGDSALYLCASSYQDRAGYGYTFGSGTRLTVV.

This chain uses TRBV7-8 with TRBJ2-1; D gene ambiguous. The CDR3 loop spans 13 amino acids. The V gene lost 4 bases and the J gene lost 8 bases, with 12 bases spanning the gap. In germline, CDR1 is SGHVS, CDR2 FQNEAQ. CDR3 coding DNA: TGTGCCAGCAGCTGGTCTTTTCGGGATGAGCAGTTCTTC. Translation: CASSWSFRDEQFF.

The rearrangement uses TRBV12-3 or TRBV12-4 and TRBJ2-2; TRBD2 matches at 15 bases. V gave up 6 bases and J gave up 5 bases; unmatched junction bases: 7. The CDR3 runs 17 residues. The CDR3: CASRPGTSGGHTGELFF. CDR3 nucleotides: TGTGCCAGCAGGCCTGGGACTAGCGGGGGGCATACCGGGGAGCTGTTTTTT.

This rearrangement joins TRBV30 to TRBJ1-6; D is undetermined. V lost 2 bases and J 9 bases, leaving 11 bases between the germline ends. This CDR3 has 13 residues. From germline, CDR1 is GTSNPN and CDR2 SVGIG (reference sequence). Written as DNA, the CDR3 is TGTGCCTGGAGTTCCGGGGAAGGTTCACCCCTCCACTTT. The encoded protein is CAWSSGEGSPLHF. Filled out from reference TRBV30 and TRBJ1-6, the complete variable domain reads SQTIHQWPATLVQPVGSPLSLECTVEGTSNPNLYWYRQAAGRGLQLLFYSVGIGQISSEVPQNLSASRPQDRQFILSSKKLLLSDSGFYLCAWSSGEGSPLHFGNGTRLTVT.

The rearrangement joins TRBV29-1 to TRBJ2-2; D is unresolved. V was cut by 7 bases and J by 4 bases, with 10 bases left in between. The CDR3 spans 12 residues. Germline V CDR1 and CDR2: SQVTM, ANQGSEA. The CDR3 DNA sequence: TGCAGCGGCATTGTCAGCACCGGGGAGCTGTTTTTT. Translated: CSGIVSTGELFF.

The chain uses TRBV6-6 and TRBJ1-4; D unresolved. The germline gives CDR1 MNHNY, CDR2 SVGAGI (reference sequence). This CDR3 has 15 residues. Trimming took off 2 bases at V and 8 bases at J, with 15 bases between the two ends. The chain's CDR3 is CASSYPDLDPEKLFF. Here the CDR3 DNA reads TGTGCCAGCAGTTACCCGGACCTGGACCCCGAAAAACTGTTTTTT.

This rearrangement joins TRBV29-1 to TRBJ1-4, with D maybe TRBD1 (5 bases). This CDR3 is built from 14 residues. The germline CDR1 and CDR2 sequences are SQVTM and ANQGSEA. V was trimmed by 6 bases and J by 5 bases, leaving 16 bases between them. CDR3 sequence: CSVDVRDPNEKLFF. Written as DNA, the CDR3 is TGCAGCGTGGATGTACGGGACCCAAATGAAAAACTGTTTTTT. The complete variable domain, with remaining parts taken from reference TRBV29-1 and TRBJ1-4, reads SAVISQKPSRDICQRGTSLTIQCQVDSQVTMMFWYRQQPGQSLTLIATANQGSEATYESGFVIDKFPISRPNLTFSTLTVSNMSPEDSSIYLCSVDVRDPNEKLFFGSGTQLSVL.

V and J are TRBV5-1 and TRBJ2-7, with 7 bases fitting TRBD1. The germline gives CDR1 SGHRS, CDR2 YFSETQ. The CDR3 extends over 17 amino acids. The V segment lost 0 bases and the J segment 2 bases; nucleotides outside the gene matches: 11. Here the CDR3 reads CASSLAPPGTVAYEQYF. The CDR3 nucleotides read TGCGCCAGCAGCTTGGCCCCCCCCGGGACAGTTGCCTACGAGCAGTACTTC.

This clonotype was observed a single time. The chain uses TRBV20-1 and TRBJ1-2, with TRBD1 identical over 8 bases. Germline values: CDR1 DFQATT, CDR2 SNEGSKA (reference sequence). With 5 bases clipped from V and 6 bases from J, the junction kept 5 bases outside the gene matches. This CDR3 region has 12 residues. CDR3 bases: TGCAGTGCTTTGACAGGGGAGGATGGCTACACCTTC. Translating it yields CSALTGEDGYTF.